The rows below give T cell receptor beta chains drawn from one sample of a study of T cells expressing NK-cell markers. After re-calling the 5' RACE reads, TCRdb lists one entry per CDR3 protein, DNA absent. In all, the sample yields 450,000 to 600,000 distinct CDR3 sequences. The sample consisted of blood T cells: a sorted CD56 or NKG2C T cell subset, CD4+ or CD8+ T cells, or bulk PBMC T cells (not recorded which). These receptors were taken from a man between 18 and 29 years old in good health. Each CDR3 is given with its conserved first and last residue.

>TRBJ2-1|TRBV6-5
CASSYSRGYEQFF
>TRBJ1-6|TRBV6-5
CASSYSSYRAGNSPLHF
>TRBJ2-7|TRBV28
CASSRLAGGGSYEQYF
>TRBJ2-7|TRBV7-6
CASSLIGTGTMGGEQYF
>TRBJ2-1|TRBV5-1
CASSSGSPFSSYNEQFF
>TRBJ2-2|TRBV5-1
CASSLRSTGGTGELFF
>TRBJ2-1|TRBV6-2/TRBV6-3
CASAGRNEQFF
>TRBJ1-3|TRBV15
CATSNPRTGNSGNTIYF
>TRBJ2-3|TRBV5-5
CASSLVGQNTDTQYF
>TRBJ2-4|TRBV2
CAALGQGTLTKNIQYF
>TRBJ2-5|TRBV4-1
CASSLSSGKGETQYF
>TRBJ2-7|TRBV7-8
CASSPGTGKTTYEQYF
>TRBJ2-4|TRBV10-3
CATHRGGDKNIQYF
>TRBJ2-2|TRBV5-1
CASSEAGGYTGELFF
>TRBJ2-5|TRBV10-3
CAISGRDQETQYF
>TRBJ2-7|TRBV3-1
CASSLWGDRASYEQYF
>TRBJ2-1|TRBV15
CATSSPPGGQFF
>TRBJ1-6|TRBV10-3
CAISEIDNSPLHF
>TRBJ1-2|TRBV20-1
CSARTGEHYGYTF
>TRBJ1-1|TRBV5-1
CASSHAVGAGNTEAFF
>TRBJ2-1|TRBV12-3/TRBV12-4
CASRREGTYNEQFF
>TRBJ1-1|TRBV9
CASSVGGDRGRTEAFF
>TRBJ1-2|TRBV21-1
CASSKGLSQGPSGYTF
>TRBJ2-7|TRBV5-1
CASSQGLAGVDEQYF
>TRBJ2-5|TRBV20-1
CSVYSGNTQETQYF
>TRBJ2-1|TRBV18
CASSRATRVENEQFF
>TRBJ1-2|TRBV29-1
CSGSTGRDGYTF
>TRBJ1-1|TRBV27
CASSLRVYTEAFF